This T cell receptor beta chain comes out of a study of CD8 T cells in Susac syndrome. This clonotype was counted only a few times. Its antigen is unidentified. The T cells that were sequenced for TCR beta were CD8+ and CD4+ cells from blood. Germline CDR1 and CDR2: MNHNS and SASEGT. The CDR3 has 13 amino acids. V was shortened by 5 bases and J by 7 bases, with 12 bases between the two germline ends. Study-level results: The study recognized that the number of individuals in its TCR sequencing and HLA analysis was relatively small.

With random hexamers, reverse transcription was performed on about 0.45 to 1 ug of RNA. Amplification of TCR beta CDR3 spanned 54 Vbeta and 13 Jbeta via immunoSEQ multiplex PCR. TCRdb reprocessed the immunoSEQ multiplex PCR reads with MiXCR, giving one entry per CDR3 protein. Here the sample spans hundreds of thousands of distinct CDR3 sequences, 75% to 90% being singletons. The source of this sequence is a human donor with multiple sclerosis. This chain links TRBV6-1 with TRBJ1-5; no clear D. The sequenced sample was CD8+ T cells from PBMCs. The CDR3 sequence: CASSISEEQPQHF. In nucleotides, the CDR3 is TGTGCCAGCAGTATTTCCGAGGAGCAGCCCCAGCATTTT.